This TCR beta chain was obtained from a study of blood T cells in healthy people across ages. This clonotype turned up a few times. The use of a sample-barcoded 5' primer and a J-beta primer mix characterized a second PCR of roughly 6 to 11 cycles. MiXCR, run by TCRdb on the 5' RACE reads, gives a single entry per CDR3 protein. Among roughly 570,000 distinct CDR3 sequences, 25% to 30% were seen once, and the ten largest hold around 20%. The CDR3 is made up of 14 amino acids. Germline loops: CDR1 LGHDT, CDR2 YNNKEL (reference sequence). No fewer than 6.5 million PBMCs went into each sample. The TCR comes from a woman in her sixties or seventies in good health. Sequenced: blood. This rearrangement joins TRBV3-1 to TRBJ2-5; 9 nucleotides align to TRBD1. The end of the DNA is better explained by TRBJ2-7, so the J call may be wrong. The CDR3 DNA reads TGTGCCAGCAGCCAAGGGGGACAGGGTGACGAGCAGTACTTC. As protein: CASSQGGQGDEQYF.